Listed here are 22 T cell receptor beta chains from one sample, sequenced in a study of blood T cells in healthy people across ages. Combining a sample-barcoded 5' primer with a J-beta primer mix, a second PCR ran for about 7 to 12 cycles. MiXCR, applied by TCRdb to the 5' RACE reads, yields one record per CDR3 protein. Counted here are about a million distinct CDR3 sequences, roughly half occurring once; the ten biggest clones make up roughly 23%. Sequenced: blood. These receptor sequences come from a woman aged 55-69 years in good health.

Regarding this clonotype: At one boundary the junction diverges from the germline segment, which might be a read error. The V and J genes are TRBV12-3 or TRBV12-4 and TRBJ2-7, with TRBD1 identical over 9 bases. The CDR3 has 14 residues. The CDR3, as DNA: TGTGCCAGCAGTTCGGGACAGGGCGCCTACGAGCGGTACTTC. Protein product: CASSSGQGAYERYF.

J is TRBJ2-1 and V is TRBV7-8; 7 bases fit TRBD1. Germline V CDR1 and CDR2: SGHVS, FQNEAQ. V trimming: 5 bases; J trimming: 15 bases; junction bases outside the gene matches: 19. The CDR3 consists of 15 residues. DNA of the CDR3: TGTGCCAGCAGCAACAGACAGGGTGAGGGCACAGTCCGGTTCTTC. This codes for CASSNRQGEGTVRFF.

The V gene is TRBV12-3 or TRBV12-4, the J gene TRBJ2-5; TRBD1 or TRBD2 may be the D gene (5 bases each). The V and J ends lost 3 bases and 4 bases respectively, with 18 bases between them. The CDR3 has 16 residues. The CDR3 sequence is CASSFGGQIVGETQYF. The DNA of the CDR3 is TGTGCCAGCAGTTTTGGAGGACAAATAGTTGGAGAGACCCAGTACTTC.

This chain joins TRBV30 and TRBJ2-5; the D gene is possibly TRBD1 (6 bases). TRBJ2-7 explains the end of the DNA better; the J call may be wrong. This CDR3 spans 15 amino acids. CDR1 and CDR2 from the germline V gene are GTSNPN and SVGIG (reference sequence). CDR3 sequence (DNA): TGTGCCTGGAGTGTAGTGCTGGGGGCGGTGAACGAGCAGTACTTC. This gives the protein CAWSVVLGAVNEQYF.

This sequence joins TRBV4-1 and TRBJ1-5; D not resolved. The V and J ends lost 3 bases and 0 bases respectively, with 9 bases between them. CDR3 size: 15 residues. Germline V CDR1 and CDR2: MGHRA, YSYEKL. CDR3 region: CASSQDASSNQPQHF. The CDR3 nucleotides read TGCGCCAGCAGCCAGGACGCCAGTAGCAATCAGCCCCAGCATTTT.

The chain combines TRBV18 with TRBJ2-1; D perhaps matches TRBD1 (5 bases). The DNA end lines up better with TRBJ2-7; the J call may be wrong. The CDR3 consists of 16 residues. Germline V gene data show CDR1 as KGHSH and CDR2 as LQKENI. The CDR3 protein is CASSPPMVTGYNEQYF. CDR3 DNA: TGTGCCAGCTCACCACCGATGGTTACAGGCTACAATGAGCAGTACTTC.

CDR3 nucleotides: TGTGCCAGCAGCCAACGGACTAGAGGTTTCAATGAGCAGTTCTTC. Encoded protein: CASSQRTRGFNEQFF. The chain recombines TRBV14 with TRBJ2-1; 7 nucleotides line up with TRBD2. V lost 2 bases and J lost 6; bases outside the gene matches: 7. The CDR3 runs to 15 residues. Germline V CDR1 and CDR2: SGHDN, FVKESK.

The chain links TRBV12-3 or TRBV12-4 to TRBJ2-7, with D possibly TRBD1 on 6 matching bases. The better agreement between TRBJ2-4 and the DNA end casts doubt on the J call. This CDR3 has 13 amino acids. CDR3 in DNA: TGTGCCAGCGGGTTGGGGGCGGGAAACATTCAGTACTTC. Protein product: CASGLGAGNIQYF.

The V and J genes are TRBV4-2 and TRBJ2-2; TRBD1 or TRBD2 may be the D gene (6 bases each). V shed 0 bases and J shed 7 bases, with 15 bases lying between them. CDR1 and CDR2 (germline): LGHNA, YNFKEQ. There are 16 residues in the CDR3. The CDR3 protein is CASSQDGTGRSGELFF. CDR3 bases: TGTGCCAGCAGCCAAGATGGAACAGGGAGGAGCGGGGAGCTGTTTTTT.

The chain employs TRBV7-3 and TRBJ2-1; 9 positions agree with TRBD1. The CDR3 is 15 amino acids. The V gene end was trimmed by 5 bases and the J gene end by 8 bases; junction bases not matched to a gene: 10. Germline lookup yields CDR1 SGHTA and CDR2 FQGTGA. This CDR3 is CASSPRGTGRHEQFF. The CDR3 bases are TGTGCCAGCAGCCCTAGAGGGACAGGGAGGCATGAGCAGTTCTTC.

The V gene is TRBV3-1, the J gene TRBJ2-4; 14 bases agree with TRBD2. Germline lookup yields CDR1 LGHDT and CDR2 YNNKEL (reference sequence). The CDR3 covers 20 residues. V was clipped by 2 bases and J by 2 bases; unmatched bases: 11. The CDR3 coding sequence is TGTGCCAGCAGCCAATGGCTAGGGACTAGCGGGAGTTTTCCCAAAAACATTCAGTACTTC. Protein: CASSQWLGTSGSFPKNIQYF. Looking up the rest from reference TRBV3-1 and TRBJ2-4 gives the full variable domain: DTAVSQTPKYLVTQMGNDKSIKCEQNLGHDTMYWYKQDSKKFLKIMFSYNNKELIINETVPNRFSPKSPDKAHLNLHINSLELGDSAVYFCASSQWLGTSGSFPKNIQYFGAGTRLSVL.

The V call is TRBV11-1, the J call TRBJ2-7; D remains unclear. V dropped 2 bases and J dropped 2 bases, with 16 bases sitting between them. Germline assignment: CDR1 SGHAT and CDR2 FQDESV (reference sequence). The CDR3 extends over 16 amino acids. This CDR3 reads CASSLSSGIVTYEQYF. The CDR3 nucleotides read TGTGCCAGCAGCTTATCCTCAGGAATAGTTACCTACGAGCAGTACTTC.

The chain has TRBV29-1 and TRBJ2-3; TRBD1 agrees at 9 bases. CDR3 size: 17 residues. V gave up 1 base and J gave up 5 bases; unmatched junction bases: 13. Germline CDR1 and CDR2: SQVTM and ANQGSEA. The CDR3 DNA reads as TGCAGCGTTGAAGGTTCTCCGGGGACAGGGTCCCAAGATACGCAGTATTTT. Its translation is CSVEGSPGTGSQDTQYF.

The J gene is TRBJ2-1, the V gene TRBV30, with 8 bases fitting TRBD2. Germline loops: CDR1 GTSNPN, CDR2 SVGIG (reference sequence). The CDR3 runs 16 residues. With V trimmed by 0 bases and J by 5 bases, 9 bases remained unmatched. The CDR3 is CAWSVLVLAGHNEQFF. Here the CDR3 DNA reads TGTGCCTGGAGTGTACTGGTCCTAGCGGGTCACAATGAGCAGTTCTTC.

This clonotype was seen more than once but under ten times. This chain links TRBV28 with TRBJ1-2, with D maybe TRBD1 (5 bases). V lost 10 bases to trimming and J lost 1 base, with 13 bases between them. The CDR3 has 13 residues. The germline V gene has CDR1 MDHEN and CDR2 SYDVKM. CDR3 residues: CAIDQGLNYGYTF. The CDR3 region has the DNA TGTGCCATCGACCAGGGACTTAACTATGGCTACACCTTC.

This clonotype has only a few counts. V and J are TRBV18 and TRBJ2-7; D might be TRBD1 (5 bases). With 1 base removed from V and 3 bases from J, the gap between germline ends came to 10 bases. The CDR3 sequence is 14 residues long. Per germline, CDR1 KGHSH and CDR2 LQKENI. The CDR3 region has the DNA TGTGCCAGCTCACCACTACAGGACAACTACGAGCAGTACTTC. Translating it yields CASSPLQDNYEQYF.

This clonotype was detected a few times. The rearrangement links TRBV24-1 to TRBJ2-5, with 10 bases identical to TRBD2. V lost 7 bases and J lost 3; bases outside the gene matches: 1. The CDR3 is made up of 13 amino acids. Germline values: CDR1 KGHDR, CDR2 SFDVKD. In nucleotides, the CDR3 is TGTGCCACCAGGCTAGCGGGAGAAGAGACCCAGTACTTC. Its protein product is CATRLAGEETQYF.

There are a few counts of this clonotype. The CDR3: CASSYSGTSEGEQFF. In DNA, the CDR3 is TGTGCCAGCAGTTACTCCGGGACTAGCGAGGGTGAGCAGTTCTTC. The chain combines TRBV6-5 with TRBJ2-1; 10 positions match TRBD2. Per germline, CDR1 MNHEY and CDR2 SVGAGI. The V and J ends lost 0 bases and 9 bases, in that order; junction bases with no gene match: 5. The CDR3 length is 15 residues.

The chain carries TRBV7-2 and TRBJ2-4; TRBD1 matches at 7 bases. Looked up from germline, CDR1 is SGHTA and CDR2 is FQGNSA. The CDR3 is 14 amino acids. V lost 5 bases to trimming and J lost 7 bases; unmatched junction nucleotides: 8. CDR3 in DNA: TGTGCCAGCAGCCTTAAAACAGGGGCTAACATTCAGTACTTC. It is translated as CASSLKTGANIQYF.

The chain joins TRBV29-1 to TRBJ1-5; D is unresolved. The CDR3 runs to 12 residues. The ends were cut back, 4 bases at V and 3 bases at J, with 7 bases in the middle. Germline CDR1 reads SQVTM; CDR2 reads ANQGSEA. Here the CDR3 reads CSVGGSNQPQHF. The CDR3 DNA is TGCAGCGTTGGCGGTTCCAATCAGCCCCAGCATTTT.

The chain uses TRBV4-1 and TRBJ2-7; 10 bases are a match to TRBD2. CDR1 is MGHRA and CDR2 is YSYEKL in the germline V gene. V was clipped by 1 base and J by 4 bases; unmatched bases: 13. The CDR3 has 18 amino acids. The CDR3 loop is CASSQGPLGAGGSYEQYF. The CDR3 region has the DNA TGCGCCAGCAGCCAAGGCCCCCTGGGAGCGGGAGGGTCTTACGAGCAGTACTTC.

This rearrangement joins TRBV12-3 or TRBV12-4 to TRBJ2-7; TRBD1 agrees at 7 bases. The CDR3 length is 14 residues. After removal of 3 bases from V and 3 bases from J, the junction contained 5 bases not matched to a gene. The CDR3 sequence: CASSFQDRRYEQYF. In DNA, the CDR3 is TGTGCCAGCAGTTTCCAGGACAGGCGCTACGAGCAGTACTTC.